Below are 29 T cell receptor beta chains sequenced from a single sample in a study of radiation and T cells in renal cell carcinoma. Libraries were prepared by immunoSEQ multiplex PCR; TCRdb keeps only in-frame clonotypes and omits some of them. The sample lists around 180,000 clones; about 87% were seen once. As for time point: blood 4 weeks post-SBRT, at nephrectomy. The sample's treatment: 15 Gy SBRT to primary tumor, nephrectomy 4 weeks later. The specimen was blood, collected from a patient whose treatment included radiotherapy and nephrectomy. These receptors all stem from a woman between 45 and 65 years old with renal cell carcinoma.

The genes are TRBV18 and TRBJ1-2, with D maybe TRBD1 (6 bases). The CDR3 length is 13 residues. Per the germline V gene, CDR1 is KGHSH and CDR2 is LQKENI. Trimming left V 3 bases short and J 8 bases short, with 13 bases between. CDR3 in DNA: TGTGCCAGCTCACCGGCACAGGGTGAGGGCTACACCTTC. This encodes CASSPAQGEGYTF.

The J gene is TRBJ2-1, the V gene TRBV6-1, with D perhaps assigned TRBD1 or TRBD2 (5 bases each). V gave up 6 bases and J gave up 5 bases, with 17 bases separating them. CDR3 length: 15 amino acids. Looked up from germline, CDR1 is MNHNS and CDR2 is SASEGT. The chain's CDR3 is CASSPVVGVNNEQFF. DNA for the CDR3: TGTGCCAGCAGCCCTGTCGTGGGGGTCAACAATGAGCAGTTCTTC.

This chain joins TRBV7-9 and TRBJ2-7; D gene ambiguous. V was clipped by 5 bases and J by 1 base, with 6 bases between them. Germline V gives CDR1 SEHNR, CDR2 FQNEAQ (reference sequence). The CDR3 contains 12 residues. CDR3 bases: TGTGCCAGCAGCACGGTGTCCTACGAGCAGTACTTC. Amino acid sequence: CASSTVSYEQYF.

Only a few counts were recorded for this clone. V usage is TRBV7-6 and J usage is TRBJ2-1; 10 nucleotides match TRBD2. CDR1 is SGHVS, CDR2 FNYEAQ, per germline. The CDR3 is 17 amino acids. The junction had 10 bases not matched to a gene; V was cut back by 3 bases and J by 5 bases. DNA for the CDR3: TGTGCCAGCAGCTTTAGCGGGGGGACACCAGCTAACAATGAGCAGTTCTTC. It is translated as CASSFSGGTPANNEQFF.

The rearrangement links TRBV6-5 to TRBJ2-7, with D possibly TRBD1 on 7 matching bases. Deletions cut 0 bases from V and 2 bases from J, with 11 bases between. Looked up from germline, CDR1 is MNHEY and CDR2 is SVGAGI. This CDR3 has 15 amino acids. This chain's CDR3 is CASSYSGRGAYEQYF. CDR3 nucleotide sequence: TGTGCCAGCAGTTACTCTGGCAGGGGGGCCTACGAGCAGTACTTC.

This chain joins TRBV7-9 and TRBJ1-2; no firm D call. The CDR3 contains 12 residues. Trimming took off 3 bases at V and 5 bases at J, with 7 bases between the two ends. CDR1 SEHNR and CDR2 FQNEAQ come from the germline V gene (reference sequence). The CDR3 here is CASSFSEYGYTF. Written as DNA, the CDR3 is TGTGCCAGCAGCTTTTCGGAGTATGGCTACACCTTC.

The chain couples TRBV5-7 to TRBJ2-4; 7 bases are shared with TRBD1. TRBV5-7 is annotated as an ORF whose role is uncertain. V lost 4 bases and J lost 0; bases outside the gene matches: 7. The CDR3 is 16 residues long. The CDR3 DNA is TGTGCCAGCAGCAAGCCGGGACAGCTAGCCAAAAACATTCAGTACTTC. It yields the protein CASSKPGQLAKNIQYF.

V is TRBV7-2 and J is TRBJ1-3; D unresolved. The CDR3 spans 15 residues. V was trimmed by 3 bases and J by 0 bases, leaving 9 bases between them. Germline V gene sequence: CDR1 SGHTA, CDR2 FQGNSA. The DNA of the CDR3 is TGTGCCAGCAGCTTTGGGCCAGTCTCTGGAAACACCATATATTTT. Protein: CASSFGPVSGNTIYF.

The chain couples TRBV6-1 to TRBJ1-2; 8 bases align to TRBD1. The germline V gene has CDR1 MNHNS and CDR2 SASEGT. The J segment lost 5 bases and the V segment lost 0 bases, leaving 14 bases of the junction unmatched. This CDR3 is built from 18 residues. CDR3 region: CASSEAPGGRTGRYGYTF. The CDR3 DNA is TGTGCCAGCAGTGAAGCGCCGGGGGGAAGGACAGGGAGATATGGCTACACCTTC.

This sequence joins TRBV6-6 and TRBJ2-5; 9 positions agree with TRBD2. The CDR3 consists of 14 residues. The V segment lost 6 bases and the J segment 5 bases; nucleotides outside the gene matches: 7. CDR1 and CDR2 from the germline V gene are MNHNY and SVGAGI (reference sequence). The CDR3 bases are TGTGCCAGCAGGGGAGCGGGGGGTCAGGAGACCCAGTACTTC. It codes for CASRGAGGQETQYF.

J is TRBJ1-1 and V is TRBV7-2; D is unresolved. The CDR3 consists of 15 residues. CDR1 and CDR2 (germline): SGHTA, FQGNSA. Trimming took 0 bases from V and 3 from J, leaving 11 bases between them. The CDR3 DNA reads TGTGCCAGCAGCTTAGCGGCAGGTAGGGACACTGAAGCTTTCTTT. Protein product: CASSLAAGRDTEAFF.

This chain connects TRBV5-1 to TRBJ2-3, with D perhaps TRBD1 or TRBD2 (5 bases each). V was trimmed by 2 bases and J by 6 bases, leaving 13 bases between them. Germline loops: CDR1 SGHRS, CDR2 YFSETQ. The CDR3 runs to 14 residues. This CDR3 is CASSFRDPGDTQYF. The CDR3 DNA sequence: TGCGCCAGCAGCTTCCGGGACCCCGGGGATACGCAGTATTTT.

This chain links TRBV19 with TRBJ1-4; perhaps TRBD1 as D (6 bases). Looked up from germline, CDR1 is LNHDA and CDR2 is SQIVND (reference sequence). The V end was cut by 6 bases, the J end by 6 bases, with 14 bases between. The CDR3 runs 14 residues. The CDR3 protein is CASRAVGADEKLFF. The CDR3 bases are TGTGCCAGTAGGGCCGTGGGGGCTGATGAAAAACTGTTTTTT.

This chain links TRBV6-1 with TRBJ2-1; weak D call: TRBD1 (6 bases). The CDR3 length is 15 residues. V was cut by 6 bases and J by 9 bases, with 21 bases left in between. Per germline, CDR1 MNHNS and CDR2 SASEGT. CDR3 sequence: CASRWDILGEGEQFF. CDR3 in DNA: TGTGCCAGCAGATGGGACATACTCGGGGAAGGTGAGCAGTTCTTC.

This clone was observed once. V is TRBV27 and J is TRBJ1-4; 9 nucleotides match TRBD1. The germline V gene has CDR1 MNHEY and CDR2 SMNVEV (reference sequence). The CDR3 has 18 amino acids. After removal of 2 bases from V and 8 bases from J, the junction contained 15 bases not matched to a gene. CDR3: CASSLEHPGQGHWEKLFF. The CDR3 bases are TGTGCCAGCAGTTTAGAACATCCCGGACAGGGGCATTGGGAAAAACTGTTTTTT.

This chain uses TRBV27 with TRBJ1-5; the D gene is possibly TRBD1 (5 bases). V lost 6 bases and J 6 bases, leaving 12 bases between the germline ends. Per the germline V gene, CDR1 is MNHEY and CDR2 is SMNVEV (reference sequence). This CDR3 has 13 residues. The CDR3 protein is CASRIREGQPQHF. For the CDR3, the DNA is TGTGCCAGCAGGATCAGGGAGGGTCAGCCCCAGCATTTT.

The chain employs TRBV10-3 and TRBJ2-1; 10 nucleotides align to TRBD2. The CDR3 is 15 residues long. Unmatched junction bases numbered 5, after V lost 4 bases and J lost 5 bases. CDR1 and CDR2 (germline): ENHRY, SYGVKD. The CDR3 spells CAISGTSGTDNEQFF. The CDR3, as DNA: TGTGCCATCAGTGGAACTAGCGGGACAGACAATGAGCAGTTCTTC.

The V gene is TRBV13, the J gene TRBJ1-2; no reliable D call. V was cut by 3 bases and J by 0 bases, with 2 bases left in between. The CDR3 is 12 amino acids. Germline assignment: CDR1 PRHDT and CDR2 FYEKMQ (reference sequence). CDR3 sequence: CASSFTNYGYTF. In DNA, the CDR3 is TGTGCCAGCAGCTTCACTAACTATGGCTACACCTTC. Full variable domain (missing parts from reference TRBV13 and TRBJ1-2): AAGVIQSPRHLIKEKRETATLKCYPIPRHDTVYWYQQGPGQDPQFLISFYEKMQSDKGSIPDRFSAQQFSDYHSELNMSSLELGDSALYFCASSFTNYGYTFGSGTRLTVV.

The chain joins TRBV6-1 to TRBJ2-2, with 11 bases matching TRBD1. The J segment lost 9 bases and the V segment lost 10 bases, leaving 10 bases of the junction unmatched. The CDR3 is made up of 14 amino acids. The germline V gene has CDR1 MNHNS and CDR2 SASEGT. The CDR3 nucleotides are TGTGCCATAGGGACAGGGGGTGGTCGAAGGGAGCTGTTTTTT. Translation: CAIGTGGGRRELFF.

This sequence joins TRBV6-1 and TRBJ2-7; a weak D match, TRBD2 (5 bases). This CDR3 comprises 15 residues. Trimming removed 2 bases from V and 0 bases from J, with 11 bases in between. Germline CDR1 and CDR2: MNHNS and SASEGT. The CDR3 spells CASSESGLASYEQYF. In DNA form, the CDR3 reads TGTGCCAGCAGTGAAAGCGGATTGGCCTCCTACGAGCAGTACTTC.

This sequence joins TRBV9 and TRBJ2-7; 7 bases agree with TRBD1. This CDR3 has 14 residues. With V trimmed by 4 bases and J by 5 bases, 9 bases remained unmatched. Germline loops: CDR1 SGDLS, CDR2 YYNGEE. The CDR3 loop is CASSFSTGNNEQYF. The CDR3 DNA reads as TGTGCCAGCAGCTTCTCGACAGGGAACAACGAGCAGTACTTC.

The rearrangement links TRBV7-8 to TRBJ1-5; the D gene is possibly TRBD1 (5 bases). The CDR3 length is 13 residues. Germline V gene lookup returns CDR1 SGHVS and CDR2 FQNEAQ. V lost 1 base and J 5 bases, leaving 6 bases between the germline ends. CDR3 in DNA: TGTGCCAGCAGCTTAGGGGGGGATCAGCCCCAGCATTTT. It yields the protein CASSLGGDQPQHF.

This chain uses TRBV7-2 with TRBJ2-6; D gene unclear. V was shortened by 6 bases and J by 0 bases, with 9 bases between the two germline ends. CDR1 SGHTA and CDR2 FQGNSA come from the germline V gene. The CDR3 runs to 15 residues. CDR3 nucleotide sequence: TGTGCCAGCAGTTTTACAGTCTCTGGGGCCAACGTCCTGACTTTC. This encodes CASSFTVSGANVLTF.

The DNA of the CDR3 is TGCGCCAGCAGCCCGACGTTCGCATTAAATGAAAAACTGTTTTTT. This codes for CASSPTFALNEKLFF. The V gene is TRBV4-3, the J gene TRBJ1-4; no reliable D call. This CDR3 region has 15 residues. Looked up from germline, CDR1 is LGHNA and CDR2 is YSLEER. The V end lost 4 bases, the J end lost 5 bases, and 14 bases lay between the germline ends.

The chain links TRBV6-1 to TRBJ1-5; tentative D call: TRBD1 (5 bases). Looked up from germline, CDR1 is MNHNS and CDR2 is SASEGT. The germline V and J ends were trimmed by 7 bases and 4 bases, with 11 bases remaining between them. This CDR3 is 13 amino acids long. CDR3: CASIGGGNQPQHF. The CDR3 bases are TGTGCCAGCATTGGGGGTGGAAATCAGCCCCAGCATTTT.

The V call is TRBV5-1, the J call TRBJ2-1; 9 bases line up with TRBD2. This CDR3 is built from 14 residues. CDR1 and CDR2 from the germline V gene are SGHRS and YFSETQ. V gave up 7 bases and J gave up 9 bases; unmatched junction bases: 11. The CDR3 loop reads CASSGTSKPSEQFF. CDR3 DNA: TGCGCCAGCTCCGGGACTAGCAAGCCAAGTGAGCAGTTCTTC.

This sequence joins TRBV7-9 and TRBJ1-1; D possibly corresponds to TRBD1 (6 bases). This CDR3 contains 14 residues. Germline assignment: CDR1 SEHNR and CDR2 FQNEAQ (reference sequence). Deletions cut 5 bases from V and 4 bases from J, with 14 bases between. CDR3 DNA sequence: TGTGCCAGCAGCCGTAGACAGGCGAGCACTGAAGCTTTCTTT. It codes for CASSRRQASTEAFF.

V usage is TRBV23-1 and J usage is TRBJ1-1; 7 bases are shared with TRBD1. TRBV23-1 is sorted into the ORF group, with uncertain function. The CDR3 covers 12 residues. V was pared by 8 bases and J by 7 bases, with 7 bases of the junction left unmatched. The CDR3 loop is CASRGQGGEAFF. Here the CDR3 DNA reads TGCGCCAGCCGGGGGCAGGGGGGTGAAGCTTTCTTT.

J is TRBJ2-3 and V is TRBV21-1; the table's D gene call, TRBD2, was not cross checked with the DNA. TRBV21-1 is described as a pseudogene. The CDR3 extends over 16 amino acids. DNA for the CDR3: TGTGCCAGCAGCGAGCGGACTAGCGGGGGGGCAGATACGCAGTATTTT. Encoded protein: CASSERTSGGADTQYF.